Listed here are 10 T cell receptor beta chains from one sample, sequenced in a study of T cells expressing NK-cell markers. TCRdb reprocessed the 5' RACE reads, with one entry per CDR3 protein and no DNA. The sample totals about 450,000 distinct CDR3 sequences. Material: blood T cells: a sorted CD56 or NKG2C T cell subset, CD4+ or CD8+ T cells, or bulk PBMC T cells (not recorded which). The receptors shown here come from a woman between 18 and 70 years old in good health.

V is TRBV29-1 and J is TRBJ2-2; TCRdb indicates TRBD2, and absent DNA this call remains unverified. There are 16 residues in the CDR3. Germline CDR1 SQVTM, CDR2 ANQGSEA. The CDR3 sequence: CSVRLAGGRTTGELFF.

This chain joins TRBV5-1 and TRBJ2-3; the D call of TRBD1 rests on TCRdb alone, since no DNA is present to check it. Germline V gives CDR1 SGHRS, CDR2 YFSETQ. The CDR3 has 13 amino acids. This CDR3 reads CASSLQWRDTQYF.

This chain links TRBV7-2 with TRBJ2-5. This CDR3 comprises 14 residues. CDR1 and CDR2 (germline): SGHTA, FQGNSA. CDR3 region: CASSSFGVQETQYF.

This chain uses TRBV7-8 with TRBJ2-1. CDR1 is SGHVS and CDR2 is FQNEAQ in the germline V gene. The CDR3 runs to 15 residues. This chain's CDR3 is CASSLALGDYQEQFF.

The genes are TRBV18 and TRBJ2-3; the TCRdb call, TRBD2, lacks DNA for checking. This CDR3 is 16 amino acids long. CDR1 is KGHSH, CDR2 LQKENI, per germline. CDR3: CASSPTSGGGTDTQYF.

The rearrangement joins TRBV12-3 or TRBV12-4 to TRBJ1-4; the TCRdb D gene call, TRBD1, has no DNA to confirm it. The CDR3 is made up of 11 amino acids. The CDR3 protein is CASGAKEKLFF.

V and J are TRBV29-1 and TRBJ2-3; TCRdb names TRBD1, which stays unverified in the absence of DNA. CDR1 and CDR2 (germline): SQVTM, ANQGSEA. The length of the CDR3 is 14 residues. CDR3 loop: CSVAGTGGTDTQYF.

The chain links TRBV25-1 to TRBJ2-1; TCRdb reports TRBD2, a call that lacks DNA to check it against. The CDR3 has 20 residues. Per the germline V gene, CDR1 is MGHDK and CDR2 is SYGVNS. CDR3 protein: CASSEYFGLAGPVAYNEQFF.

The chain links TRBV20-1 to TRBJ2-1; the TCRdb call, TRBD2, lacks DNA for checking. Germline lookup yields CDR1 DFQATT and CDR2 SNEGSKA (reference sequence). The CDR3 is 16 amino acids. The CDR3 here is CSASPSRLAGAGEQFF.

CDR3 residues: CAIRDRGFADTQYF. The J gene is TRBJ2-3, the V gene TRBV10-3; TCRdb's D call, TRBD1, is unchecked because there is no DNA. CDR3 size: 14 residues. Germline V lookup: CDR1 ENHRY, CDR2 SYGVKD.